This T cell receptor beta chain was recovered during a study of CD8 T cells in ankylosing spondylitis. General study results and limits: A subset of motif variants has previously been described in the synovial fluid and blood of reactive arthritis.

With molecular barcodes, quantitative 5'-RACE was used to make the TCR beta libraries. TCRdb ran MiXCR on the 5' RACE reads and lists one entry per CDR3 protein. The sample records 200,000 to 250,000 distinct CDR3 sequences, over 9.5% being singletons. This CDR3 region has 17 residues. Trimming took 9 bases from V and 5 from J, leaving 26 bases between them. Germline loops: CDR1 MDHEN, CDR2 SYDVKM. This clonotype was observed once. Its antigen remains unknown. The sequenced sample consisted of blood, either unsorted or a sorted T cell fraction (not recorded which). The rearrangement uses TRBV28 and TRBJ2-1, with D possibly matching TRBD1 (6 bases). The source is a male donor with ankylosing spondylitis or in good health (not recorded which). CDR3 in amino acids: CASDGSGHAGANNEQFF. CDR3 in DNA: TGTGCCAGTGATGGCTCCGGCCACGCAGGGGCAAACAATGAGCAGTTCTTC.